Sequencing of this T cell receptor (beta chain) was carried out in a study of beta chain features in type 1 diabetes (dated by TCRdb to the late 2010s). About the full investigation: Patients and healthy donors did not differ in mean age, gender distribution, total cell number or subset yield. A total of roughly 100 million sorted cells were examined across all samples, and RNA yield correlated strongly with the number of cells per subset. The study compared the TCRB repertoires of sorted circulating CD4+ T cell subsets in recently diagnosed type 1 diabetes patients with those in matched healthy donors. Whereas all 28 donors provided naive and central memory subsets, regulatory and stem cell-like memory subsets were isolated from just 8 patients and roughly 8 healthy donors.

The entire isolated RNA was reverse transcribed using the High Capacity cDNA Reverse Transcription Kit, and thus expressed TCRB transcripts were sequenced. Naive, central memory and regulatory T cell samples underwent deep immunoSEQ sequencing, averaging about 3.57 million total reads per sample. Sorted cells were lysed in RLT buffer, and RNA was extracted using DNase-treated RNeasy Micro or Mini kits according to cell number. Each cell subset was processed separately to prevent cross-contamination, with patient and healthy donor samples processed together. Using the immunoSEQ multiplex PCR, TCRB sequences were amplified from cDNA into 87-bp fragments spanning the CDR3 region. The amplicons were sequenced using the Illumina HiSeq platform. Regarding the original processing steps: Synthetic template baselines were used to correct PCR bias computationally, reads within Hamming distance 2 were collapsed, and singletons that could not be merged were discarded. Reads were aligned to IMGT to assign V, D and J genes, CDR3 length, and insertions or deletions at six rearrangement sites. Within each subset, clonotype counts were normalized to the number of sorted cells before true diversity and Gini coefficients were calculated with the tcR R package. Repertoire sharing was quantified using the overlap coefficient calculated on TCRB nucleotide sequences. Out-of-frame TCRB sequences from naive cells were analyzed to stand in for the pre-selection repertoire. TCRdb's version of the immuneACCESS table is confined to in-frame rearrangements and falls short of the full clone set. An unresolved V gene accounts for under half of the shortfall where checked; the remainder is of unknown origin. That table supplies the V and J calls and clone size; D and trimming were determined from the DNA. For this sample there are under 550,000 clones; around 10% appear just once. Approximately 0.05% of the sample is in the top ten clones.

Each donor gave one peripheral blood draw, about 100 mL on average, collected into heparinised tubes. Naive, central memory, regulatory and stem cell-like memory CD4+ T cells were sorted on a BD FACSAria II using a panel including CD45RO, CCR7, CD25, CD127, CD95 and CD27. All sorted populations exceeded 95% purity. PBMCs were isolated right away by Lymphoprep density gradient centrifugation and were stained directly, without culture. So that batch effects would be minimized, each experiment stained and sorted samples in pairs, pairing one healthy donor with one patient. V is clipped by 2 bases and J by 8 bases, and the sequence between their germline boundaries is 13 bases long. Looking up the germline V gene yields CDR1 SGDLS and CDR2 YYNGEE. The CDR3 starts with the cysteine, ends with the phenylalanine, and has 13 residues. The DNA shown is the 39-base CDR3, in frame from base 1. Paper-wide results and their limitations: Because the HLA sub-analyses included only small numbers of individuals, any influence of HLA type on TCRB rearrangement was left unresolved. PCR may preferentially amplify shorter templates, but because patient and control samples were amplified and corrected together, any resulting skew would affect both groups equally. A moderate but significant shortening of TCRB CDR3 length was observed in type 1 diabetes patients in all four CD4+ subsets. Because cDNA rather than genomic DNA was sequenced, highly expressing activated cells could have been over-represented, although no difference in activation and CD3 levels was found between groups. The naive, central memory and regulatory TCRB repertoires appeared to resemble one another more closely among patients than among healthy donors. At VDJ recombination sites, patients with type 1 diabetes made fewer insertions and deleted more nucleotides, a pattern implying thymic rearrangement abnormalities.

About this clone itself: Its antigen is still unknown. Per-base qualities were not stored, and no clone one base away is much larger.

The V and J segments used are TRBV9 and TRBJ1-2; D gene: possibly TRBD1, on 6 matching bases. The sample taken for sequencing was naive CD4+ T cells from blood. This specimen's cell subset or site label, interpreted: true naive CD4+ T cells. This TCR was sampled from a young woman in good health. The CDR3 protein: CASSVTGGGGYTF. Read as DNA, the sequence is TGTGCCAGCAGCGTGACAGGCGGGGGAGGCTACACCTTC.